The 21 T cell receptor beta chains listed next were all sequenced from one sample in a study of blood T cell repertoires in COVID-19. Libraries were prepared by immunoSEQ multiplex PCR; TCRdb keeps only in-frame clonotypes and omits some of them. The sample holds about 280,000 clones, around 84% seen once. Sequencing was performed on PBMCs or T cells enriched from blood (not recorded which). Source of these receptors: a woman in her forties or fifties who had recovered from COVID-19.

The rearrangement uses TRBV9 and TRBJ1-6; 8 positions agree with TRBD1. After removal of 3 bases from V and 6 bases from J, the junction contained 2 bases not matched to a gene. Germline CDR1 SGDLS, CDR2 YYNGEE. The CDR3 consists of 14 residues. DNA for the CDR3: TGTGCCAGCAGCGCTGGGACAGGTAATTCACCCCTCCACTTT. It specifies CASSAGTGNSPLHF.

CDR3 amino acids: CASSQGQGEREQYF. The CDR3 DNA follows: TGTGCCAGCAGTCAGGGACAGGGAGAAAGGGAGCAGTACTTC. The rearrangement links TRBV27 to TRBJ2-7; TRBD1 aligns across 9 bases. The CDR3 is 14 residues long. Germline CDR1 and CDR2: MNHEY and SMNVEV (reference sequence). J lost 7 bases, V lost 5 bases, and 9 bases had no gene match.

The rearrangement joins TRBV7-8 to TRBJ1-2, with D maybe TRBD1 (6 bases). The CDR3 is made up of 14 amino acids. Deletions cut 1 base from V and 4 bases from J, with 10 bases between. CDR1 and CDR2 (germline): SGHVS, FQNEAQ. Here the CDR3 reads CASSLDRDGYGYTF. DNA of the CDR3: TGTGCCAGCAGCTTAGACAGGGATGGCTATGGCTACACCTTC.

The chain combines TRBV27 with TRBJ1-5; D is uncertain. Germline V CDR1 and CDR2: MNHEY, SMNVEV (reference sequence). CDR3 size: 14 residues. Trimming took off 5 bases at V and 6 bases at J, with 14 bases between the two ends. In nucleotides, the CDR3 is TGTGCCAGCAGTGAGGCTCAAGGCGGTCAGCCCCAGCATTTT. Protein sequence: CASSEAQGGQPQHF.

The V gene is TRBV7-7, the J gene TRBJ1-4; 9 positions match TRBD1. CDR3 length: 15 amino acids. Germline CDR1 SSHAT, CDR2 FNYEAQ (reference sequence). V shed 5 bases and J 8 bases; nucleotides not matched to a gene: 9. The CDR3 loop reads CASSITGGKGEKLFF. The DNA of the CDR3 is TGTGCCAGCAGCATCACAGGGGGCAAGGGGGAAAAACTGTTTTTT.

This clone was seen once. The CDR3 is CASSQGTRTVIQAFF. The CDR3 coding sequence is TGTGCCAGCAGCCAAGGTACAAGGACAGTCATCCAAGCTTTCTTT. V and J are TRBV14 and TRBJ1-1, with D maybe TRBD1 (6 bases). The V gene's germline CDR1 is SGHDN and CDR2 FVKESK. CDR3 length: 15 residues. V was clipped by 1 base and J by 9 bases, with 18 bases between them.

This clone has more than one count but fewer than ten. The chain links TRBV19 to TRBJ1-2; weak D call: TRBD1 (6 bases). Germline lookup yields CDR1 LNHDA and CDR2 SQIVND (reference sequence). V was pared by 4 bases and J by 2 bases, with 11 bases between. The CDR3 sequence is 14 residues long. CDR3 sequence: CASSTNRENYGYTF. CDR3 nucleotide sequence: TGTGCCAGTAGTACCAACAGGGAAAACTATGGCTACACCTTC.

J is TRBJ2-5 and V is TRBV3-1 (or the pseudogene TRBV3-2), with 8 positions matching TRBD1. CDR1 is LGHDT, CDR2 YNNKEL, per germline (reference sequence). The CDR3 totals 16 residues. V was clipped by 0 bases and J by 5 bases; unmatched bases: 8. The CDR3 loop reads CASSQERTGLSETQYF. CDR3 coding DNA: TGTGCCAGCAGCCAAGAGCGGACAGGGCTAAGTGAGACCCAGTACTTC.

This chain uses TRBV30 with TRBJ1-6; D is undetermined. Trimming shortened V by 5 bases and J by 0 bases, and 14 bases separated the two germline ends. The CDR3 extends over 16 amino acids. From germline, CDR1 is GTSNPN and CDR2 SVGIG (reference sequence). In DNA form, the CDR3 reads TGTGCCTGGGCTGCTTTGCTCAGCTCCTATAATTCACCCCTCCACTTT. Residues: CAWAALLSSYNSPLHF.

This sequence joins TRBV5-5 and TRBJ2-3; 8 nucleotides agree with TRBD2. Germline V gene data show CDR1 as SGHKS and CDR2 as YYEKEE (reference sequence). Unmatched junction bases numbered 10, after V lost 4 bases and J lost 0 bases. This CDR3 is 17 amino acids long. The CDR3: CASSLIMTSASTDTQYF. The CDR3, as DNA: TGTGCCAGCAGCCTGATAATGACTAGCGCAAGCACAGATACGCAGTATTTT.

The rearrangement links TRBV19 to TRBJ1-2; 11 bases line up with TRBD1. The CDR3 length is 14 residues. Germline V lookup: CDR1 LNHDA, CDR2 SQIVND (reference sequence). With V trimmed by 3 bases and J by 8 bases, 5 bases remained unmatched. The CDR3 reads CASSIGQGAGGYTF. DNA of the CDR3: TGTGCCAGTAGTATTGGACAGGGGGCTGGCGGCTACACCTTC.

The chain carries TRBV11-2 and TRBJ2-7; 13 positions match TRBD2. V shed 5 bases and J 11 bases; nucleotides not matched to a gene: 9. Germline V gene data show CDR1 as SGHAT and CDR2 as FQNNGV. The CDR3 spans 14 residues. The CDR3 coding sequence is TGTGCCAGCAGCGTAGGACTAGCGGGAGCAGGGAAGTACTTC. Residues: CASSVGLAGAGKYF.

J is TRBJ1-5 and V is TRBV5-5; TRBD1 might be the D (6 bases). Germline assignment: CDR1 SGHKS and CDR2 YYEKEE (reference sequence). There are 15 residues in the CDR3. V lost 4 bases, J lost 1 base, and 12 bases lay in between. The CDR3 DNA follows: TGTGCCAGCAGCACTCACACAGGGAGCAATCAGCCCCAGCATTTT. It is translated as CASSTHTGSNQPQHF. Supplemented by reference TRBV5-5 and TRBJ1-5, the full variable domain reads DAGVTQSPTHLIKTRGQQVTLRCSPISGHKSVSWYQQVLGQGPQFIFQYYEKEERGRGNFPDRFSARQFPNYSSELNVNALLLGDSALYLCASSTHTGSNQPQHFGDGTRLSIL.

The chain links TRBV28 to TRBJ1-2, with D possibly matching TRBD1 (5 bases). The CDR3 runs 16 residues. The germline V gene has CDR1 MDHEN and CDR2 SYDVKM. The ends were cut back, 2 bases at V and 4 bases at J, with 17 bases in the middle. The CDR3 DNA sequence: TGTGCCAGCAGTTTAGATCAGGGAGGGGTCGGCTATGGCTACACCTTC. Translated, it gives CASSLDQGGVGYGYTF.

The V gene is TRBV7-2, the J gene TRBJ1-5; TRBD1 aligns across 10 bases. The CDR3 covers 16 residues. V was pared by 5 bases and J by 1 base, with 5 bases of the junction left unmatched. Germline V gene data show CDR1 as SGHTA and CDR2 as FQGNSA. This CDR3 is CASSGTGVLSNQPQHF. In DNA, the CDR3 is TGTGCCAGCAGCGGGACAGGGGTTTTGAGCAATCAGCCCCAGCATTTT.

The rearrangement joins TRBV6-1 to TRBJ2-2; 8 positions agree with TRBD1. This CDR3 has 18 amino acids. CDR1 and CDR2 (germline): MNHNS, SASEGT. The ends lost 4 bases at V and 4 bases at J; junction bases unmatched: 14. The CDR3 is CASSGGQGTNLATGELFF. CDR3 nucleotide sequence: TGTGCCAGCAGTGGCGGACAGGGAACGAATCTGGCCACCGGGGAGCTGTTTTTT.

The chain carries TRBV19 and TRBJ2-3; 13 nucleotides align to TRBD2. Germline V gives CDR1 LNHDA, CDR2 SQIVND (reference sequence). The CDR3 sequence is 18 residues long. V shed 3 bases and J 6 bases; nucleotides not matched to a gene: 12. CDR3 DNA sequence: TGTGCCAGTAGTATTGATTGGACTAGCGGGAGACACGCCGATACGCAGTATTTT. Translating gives CASSIDWTSGRHADTQYF.

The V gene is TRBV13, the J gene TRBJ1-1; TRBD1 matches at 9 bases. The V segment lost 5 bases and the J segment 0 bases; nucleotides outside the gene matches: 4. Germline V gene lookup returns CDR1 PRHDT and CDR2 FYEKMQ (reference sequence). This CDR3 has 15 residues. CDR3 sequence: CASSDGQGMNTEAFF. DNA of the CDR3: TGTGCCAGCAGCGACGGACAGGGGATGAACACTGAAGCTTTCTTT.

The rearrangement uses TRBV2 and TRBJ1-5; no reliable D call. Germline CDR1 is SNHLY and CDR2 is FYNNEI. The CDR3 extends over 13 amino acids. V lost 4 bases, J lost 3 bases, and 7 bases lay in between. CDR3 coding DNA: TGTGCCAGCAGTGGGCAGAACAATCAGCCCCAGCATTTT. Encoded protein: CASSGQNNQPQHF.

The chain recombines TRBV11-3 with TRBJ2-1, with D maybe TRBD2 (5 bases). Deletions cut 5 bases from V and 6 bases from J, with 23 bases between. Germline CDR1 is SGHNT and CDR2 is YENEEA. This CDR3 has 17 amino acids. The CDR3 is CASSQNGFRRGPNEQFF. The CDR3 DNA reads TGTGCCAGCAGCCAAAACGGATTCCGTCGAGGGCCCAATGAGCAGTTCTTC.

The CDR3 nucleotides read TGTGCCTGGTTCGGGACAGACTATGGCTACACCTTC. As protein: CAWFGTDYGYTF. The rearrangement uses TRBV30 and TRBJ1-2; TRBD1 agrees at 7 bases. The CDR3 loop spans 12 amino acids. Germline V gene sequence: CDR1 GTSNPN, CDR2 SVGIG (reference sequence). The V segment lost 5 bases and the J segment 3 bases; nucleotides outside the gene matches: 3.